This TCR beta chain was found in a study of identical twins. This clonotype was observed a handful of times. The antigen remains undetermined. Findings and caveats of the study: The conclusions drew on cross-sectional statistical analysis instead of tracking the same donors. Twins shared beta out-of-frame sequences in excess, but this excess was weaker.

The cDNA had a unique molecular identifier and a template-switch universal primer site. TCRdb redid the calling of the 5' RACE reads with MiXCR, one entry per CDR3 protein. The sample lists around 530,000 distinct CDR3 sequences; 15% were seen once. The data also belong to a second study, concerning yellow fever vaccine responses in identical twins.

The sequence derives from a woman aged 18-30 years in good health. Sequenced: CD4+ T cells sorted from blood.

The CDR3 spells CATRTSGKGNEQFF. The DNA of the CDR3 is TGTGCCACTAGGACTAGCGGGAAGGGCAATGAGCAGTTCTTC. J is TRBJ2-1 and V is TRBV15; TRBD2 matches 12 bases. The CDR3 loop spans 14 amino acids. Germline V gene sequence: CDR1 LNHNV, CDR2 YYDKDF (reference sequence). V dropped 9 bases and J dropped 6; count of bases not matched to a gene: 6.